This T cell receptor beta chain appears in the sequencing data of a study of metastatic and nonmetastatic thyroid tumors. The overall study: The comparison covered peripheral blood and tumor or nodule tissue in malignant and benign thyroid patients. The study's findings and limits: As reported, TCR beta diversity in blood and tumor was significantly higher in malignant thyroid tumors than in benign nodules.

Original processing methods: What underpinned the distant-metastasis classifier for papillary thyroid cancer was the set of CDR3 differences across clinicopathological groups. Through MiXCR, TCRdb re-clonotyped the PCR reads. These V and J calls rely on TCRdb rather than the paper's analysis. The sample records under 100,000 clones, roughly 8.6% being singletons. There were no patients who had received any treatment before thyroid surgery. This clone was counted many times. Its target is not known. The TCR was taken from a female donor with papillary thyroid cancer or a benign thyroid nodule (not recorded which). Some clones in this sample may be carry-over from other donors' samples. The specimen sequenced was blood.

The CDR3 is CASTQTGTANQPQHF. In nucleotides, the CDR3 is TGTGCCAGTACCCAGACAGGGACGGCCAATCAGCCCCAGCATTTT. The V gene is TRBV19, the J gene TRBJ1-5; 7 bases agree with TRBD1. CDR1 and CDR2 (germline): LNHDA, SQIVND (reference sequence). CDR3 length: 15 residues. V shed 7 bases and J 3 bases; nucleotides not matched to a gene: 9.